This T cell receptor (beta chain) was sequenced during a study of early stage breast cancer tumors. Findings of the study overall: Compared with adjacent normal breast tissue, tumors showed around 2.5-fold greater T cell density and higher clonality.

This clone was observed a handful of times. Its antigen remains unknown. CDR3 length: 14 amino acids. V lost 1 base, J lost 2 bases, and 7 bases lay in between. Germline lookup yields CDR1 SGHTA and CDR2 FQGNSA. The protocol was immunoSEQ multiplex PCR, while the TCRdb copy is restricted to in-frame clones and leaves out a portion. The table includes about 51,000 clones, approximately 78% detected once. The TCR comes from a middle-aged person with breast cancer. Sequencing was carried out using blood. V and J are TRBV7-2 and TRBJ2-3; the D is unclear. The CDR3 here is CASSLEGYTDTQYF. The CDR3 DNA follows: TGTGCCAGCAGCTTAGAGGGCTACACAGATACGCAGTATTTT.